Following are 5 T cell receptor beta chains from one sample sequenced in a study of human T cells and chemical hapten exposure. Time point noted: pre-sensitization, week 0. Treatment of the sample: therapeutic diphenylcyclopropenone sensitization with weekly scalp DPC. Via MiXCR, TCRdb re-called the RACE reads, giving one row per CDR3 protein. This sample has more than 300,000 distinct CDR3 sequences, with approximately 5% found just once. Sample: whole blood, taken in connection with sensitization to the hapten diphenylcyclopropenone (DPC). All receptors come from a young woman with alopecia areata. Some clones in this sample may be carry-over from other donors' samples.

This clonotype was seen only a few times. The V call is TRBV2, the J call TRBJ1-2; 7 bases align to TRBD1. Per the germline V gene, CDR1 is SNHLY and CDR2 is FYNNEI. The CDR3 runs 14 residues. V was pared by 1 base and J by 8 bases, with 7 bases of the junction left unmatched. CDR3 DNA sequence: TGTGCCAGCAGTGAAGAAAGGGACAGCACCGGCTACACCTTC. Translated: CASSEERDSTGYTF.

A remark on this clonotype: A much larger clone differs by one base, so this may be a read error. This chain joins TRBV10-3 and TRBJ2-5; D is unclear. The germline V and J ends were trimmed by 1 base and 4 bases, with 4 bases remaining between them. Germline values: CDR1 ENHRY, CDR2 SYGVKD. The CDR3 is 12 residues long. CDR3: CAISEWVETQYF. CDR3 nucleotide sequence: TGTGCCATCAGTGAGTGGGTAGAGACCCAGTACTTC.

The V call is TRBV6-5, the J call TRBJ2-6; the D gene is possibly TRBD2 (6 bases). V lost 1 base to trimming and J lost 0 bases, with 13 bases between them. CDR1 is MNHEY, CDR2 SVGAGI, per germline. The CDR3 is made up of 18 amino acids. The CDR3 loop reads CASSYFRSGDSGANVLTF. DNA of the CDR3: TGTGCCAGCAGTTACTTCCGGTCGGGAGACTCTGGGGCCAACGTCCTGACTTTC.

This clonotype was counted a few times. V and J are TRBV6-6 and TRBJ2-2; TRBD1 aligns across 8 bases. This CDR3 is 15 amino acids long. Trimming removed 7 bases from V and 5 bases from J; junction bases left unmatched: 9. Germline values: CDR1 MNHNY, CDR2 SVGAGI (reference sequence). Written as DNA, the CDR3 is TGTGCCAGCACCCGTGGACAGGGAGGAACCGGGGAGCTGTTTTTT. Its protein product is CASTRGQGGTGELFF.

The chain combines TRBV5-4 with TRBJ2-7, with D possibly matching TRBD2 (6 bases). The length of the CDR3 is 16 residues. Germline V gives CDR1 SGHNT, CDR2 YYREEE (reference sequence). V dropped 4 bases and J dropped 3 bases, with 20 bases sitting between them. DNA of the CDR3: TGTGCCAGCAGCAAAAGGCGGGATGCCCGTTACTACGAGCAGTACTTC. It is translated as CASSKRRDARYYEQYF.